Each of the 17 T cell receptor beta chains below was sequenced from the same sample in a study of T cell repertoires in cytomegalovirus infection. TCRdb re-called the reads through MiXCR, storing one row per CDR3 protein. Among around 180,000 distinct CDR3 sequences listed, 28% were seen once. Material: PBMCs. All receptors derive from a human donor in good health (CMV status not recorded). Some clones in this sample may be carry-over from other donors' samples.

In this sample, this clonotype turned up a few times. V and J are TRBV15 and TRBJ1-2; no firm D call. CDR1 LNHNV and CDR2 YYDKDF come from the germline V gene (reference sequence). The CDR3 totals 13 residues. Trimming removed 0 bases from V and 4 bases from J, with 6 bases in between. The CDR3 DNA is TGTGCCACCAGCAGAGAGGGCGGCTATGGCTACACCTTC. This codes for CATSREGGYGYTF.

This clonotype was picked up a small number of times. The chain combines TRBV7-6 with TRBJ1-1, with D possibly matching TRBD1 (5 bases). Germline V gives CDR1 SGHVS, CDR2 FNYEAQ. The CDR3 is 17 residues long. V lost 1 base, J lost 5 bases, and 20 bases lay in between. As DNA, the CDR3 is TGTGCCAGCAGCTTAGGTCCTCCGGGGCCCCTAGGGACTGAAGCTTTCTTT. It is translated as CASSLGPPGPLGTEAFF.

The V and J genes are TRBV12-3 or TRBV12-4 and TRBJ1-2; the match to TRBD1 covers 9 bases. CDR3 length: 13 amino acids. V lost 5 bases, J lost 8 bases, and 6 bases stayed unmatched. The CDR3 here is CASSPGTGNGYTF. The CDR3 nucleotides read TGTGCCAGCAGTCCCGGGACAGGGAACGGCTACACCTTC.

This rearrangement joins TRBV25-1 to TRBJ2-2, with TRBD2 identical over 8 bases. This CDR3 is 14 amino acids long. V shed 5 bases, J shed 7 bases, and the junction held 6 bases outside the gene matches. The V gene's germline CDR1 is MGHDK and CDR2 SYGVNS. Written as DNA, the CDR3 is TGTGCCAGCAGTTTGAATAGCGGGGACGGGGAGCTGTTTTTT. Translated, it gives CASSLNSGDGELFF.

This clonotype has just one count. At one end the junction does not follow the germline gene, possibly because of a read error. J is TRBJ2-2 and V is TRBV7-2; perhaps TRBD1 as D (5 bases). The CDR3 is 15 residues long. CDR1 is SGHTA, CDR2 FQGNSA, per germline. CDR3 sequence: CASSASPGITWELFF. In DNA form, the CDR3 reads TGTGCCAGCAGCGCGAGCCCAGGGATCACCTGGGAGCTGTTTTTT.

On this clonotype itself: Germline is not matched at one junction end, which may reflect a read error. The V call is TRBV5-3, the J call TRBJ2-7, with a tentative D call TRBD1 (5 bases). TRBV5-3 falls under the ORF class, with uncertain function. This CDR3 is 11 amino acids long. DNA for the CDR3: TGTGCCAGCAGCTTGGGGCCTAGGCAGTACTTC. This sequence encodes CASSLGPRQYF.

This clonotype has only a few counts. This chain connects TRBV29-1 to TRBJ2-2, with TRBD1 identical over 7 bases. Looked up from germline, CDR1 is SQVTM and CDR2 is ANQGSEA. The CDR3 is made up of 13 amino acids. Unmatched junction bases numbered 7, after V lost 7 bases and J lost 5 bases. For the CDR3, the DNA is TGCAGCGCAGACAGGGTTGAGACCGGGGAGCTGTTTTTT. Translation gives CSADRVETGELFF.

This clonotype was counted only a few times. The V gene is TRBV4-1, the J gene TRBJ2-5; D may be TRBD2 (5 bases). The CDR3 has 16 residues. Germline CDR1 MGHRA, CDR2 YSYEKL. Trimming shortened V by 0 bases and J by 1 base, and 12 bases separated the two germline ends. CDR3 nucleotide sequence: TGCGCCAGCAGCCAAGATCCCCAGGACTTCCAAGAGACCCAGTACTTC. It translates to CASSQDPQDFQETQYF.

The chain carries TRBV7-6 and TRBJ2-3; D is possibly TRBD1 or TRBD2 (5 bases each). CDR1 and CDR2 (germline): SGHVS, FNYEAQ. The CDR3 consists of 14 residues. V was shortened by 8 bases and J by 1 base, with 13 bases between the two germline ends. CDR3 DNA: TGTGCCAGCGGACCGGGACGCCGCACAGATACGCAGTATTTT. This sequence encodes CASGPGRRTDTQYF.

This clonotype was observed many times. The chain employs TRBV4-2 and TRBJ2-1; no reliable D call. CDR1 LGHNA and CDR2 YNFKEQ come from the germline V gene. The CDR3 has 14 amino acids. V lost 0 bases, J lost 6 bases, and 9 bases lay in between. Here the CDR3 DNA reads TGTGCCAGCAGCCAAGAAAACAGAATCAATGAGCAGTTCTTC. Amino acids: CASSQENRINEQFF.

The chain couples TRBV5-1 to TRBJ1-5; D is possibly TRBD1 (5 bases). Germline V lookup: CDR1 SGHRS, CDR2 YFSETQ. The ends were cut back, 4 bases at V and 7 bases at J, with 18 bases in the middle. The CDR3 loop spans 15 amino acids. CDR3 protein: CASSPSGGEGQPQHF. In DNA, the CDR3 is TGCGCCAGCAGCCCCTCTGGGGGGGAGGGACAGCCCCAGCATTTT. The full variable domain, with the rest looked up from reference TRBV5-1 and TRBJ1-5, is KAGVTQTPRYLIKTRGQQVTLSCSPISGHRSVSWYQQTPGQGLQFLFEYFSETQRNKGNFPGRFSGRQFSNSRSEMNVSTLELGDSALYLCASSPSGGEGQPQHFGDGTRLSIL.

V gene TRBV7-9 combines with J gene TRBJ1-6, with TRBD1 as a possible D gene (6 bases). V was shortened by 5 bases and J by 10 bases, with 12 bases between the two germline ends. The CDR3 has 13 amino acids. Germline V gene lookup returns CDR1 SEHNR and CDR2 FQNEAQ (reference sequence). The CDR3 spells CASSLQGGSPLHF. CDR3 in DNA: TGTGCCAGCAGCCTACAGGGAGGATCACCCCTCCACTTT.

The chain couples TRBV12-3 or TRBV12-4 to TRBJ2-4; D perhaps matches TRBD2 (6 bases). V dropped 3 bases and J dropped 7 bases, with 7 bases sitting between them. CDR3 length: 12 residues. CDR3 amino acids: CASSFRENIQYF. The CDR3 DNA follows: TGTGCCAGCAGTTTCCGGGAGAACATTCAGTACTTC.

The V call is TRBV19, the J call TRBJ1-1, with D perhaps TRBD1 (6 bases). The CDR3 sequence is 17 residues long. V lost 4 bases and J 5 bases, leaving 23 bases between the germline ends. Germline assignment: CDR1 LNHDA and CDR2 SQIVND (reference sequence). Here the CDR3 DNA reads TGTGCCAGTAGTACTTCCGCTCCGGGACATAGGGAAACTGAAGCTTTCTTT. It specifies CASSTSAPGHRETEAFF.

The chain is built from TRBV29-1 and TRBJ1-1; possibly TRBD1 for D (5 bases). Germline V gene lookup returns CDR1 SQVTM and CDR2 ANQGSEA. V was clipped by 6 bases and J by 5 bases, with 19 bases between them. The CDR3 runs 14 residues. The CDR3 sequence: CSVGVFGSVTEAFF. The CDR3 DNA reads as TGCAGCGTGGGGGTTTTTGGGTCGGTTACTGAAGCTTTCTTT.

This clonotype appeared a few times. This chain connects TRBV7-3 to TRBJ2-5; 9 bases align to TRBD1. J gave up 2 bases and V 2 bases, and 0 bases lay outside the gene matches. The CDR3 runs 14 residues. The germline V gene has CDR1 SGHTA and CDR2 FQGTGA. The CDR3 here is CASSLGQGQETQYF. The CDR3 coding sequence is TGTGCCAGCAGCTTAGGACAGGGGCAAGAGACCCAGTACTTC.

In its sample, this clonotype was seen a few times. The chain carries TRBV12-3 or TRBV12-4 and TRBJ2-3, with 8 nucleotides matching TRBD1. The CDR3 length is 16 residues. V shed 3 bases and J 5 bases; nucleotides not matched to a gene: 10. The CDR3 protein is CASSFPPGQEIDTQYF. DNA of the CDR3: TGTGCCAGCAGTTTCCCACCGGGACAGGAGATAGATACGCAGTATTTT.